The 14 T cell receptor beta chains presented below share a single source sample, sequenced in a study of shared clonotypes between healthy human individuals. Naive CD8 cells lacked CD45RO and underwent positive selection for CCR7, leaving out terminally differentiated effector memory CD45RA+ cells. Sequencing was performed with immunoSEQ multiplex PCR; in TCRdb, only in-frame clones are kept and a portion is missing. The repertoire holds some 800,000 clones, 92% seen once, with nearly 25% in the top ten. Sequencing was carried out using naive CD8+ T cells sorted from blood. Every receptor here comes from a man aged 25 to 40 in good health.

The chain has TRBV15 and TRBJ2-7; 7 bases line up with TRBD2. The germline V gene encodes CDR1 LNHNV and CDR2 YYDKDF (reference sequence). The CDR3 extends over 14 amino acids. V dropped 3 bases and J dropped 5; count of bases not matched to a gene: 7. The CDR3 sequence is CATSRVGTINEQYF. The CDR3 nucleotides are TGTGCCACCAGCAGGGTGGGGACTATTAACGAGCAGTACTTC.

This clone was seen just once. This chain connects TRBV13 to TRBJ2-5; no reliable D call. Germline values: CDR1 PRHDT, CDR2 FYEKMQ (reference sequence). The CDR3 runs to 13 residues. The V end lost 2 bases, the J end lost 5 bases, and 9 bases lay between the germline ends. DNA for the CDR3: TGTGCCAGCAGCTTATTTTCCAGGGAGACCCAGTACTTC. Residues: CASSLFSRETQYF.

The J gene is TRBJ1-5, the V gene TRBV27, with unresolved D. The CDR3 loop spans 14 amino acids. Trimming removed 10 bases from V and 10 bases from J, with 23 bases in between. Germline loops: CDR1 MNHEY, CDR2 SMNVEV (reference sequence). CDR3: CANTSGGRLTPQHF. DNA of the CDR3: TGTGCCAACACCTCCGGCGGGCGGTTGACACCCCAGCATTTT.

J is TRBJ2-1 and V is TRBV15; 12 bases match TRBD2. The germline gives CDR1 LNHNV, CDR2 YYDKDF (reference sequence). With V trimmed by 5 bases and J by 7 bases, 6 bases remained unmatched. This CDR3 has 15 residues. The DNA of the CDR3 is TGTGCCACCAGCCCGACTAGCGGGAGCTTAAATGAGCAGTTCTTC. This gives the protein CATSPTSGSLNEQFF.

V gene TRBV11-2 combines with J gene TRBJ2-5, with 10 bases fitting TRBD2. V lost 1 base and J lost 4; bases outside the gene matches: 0. The length of the CDR3 is 14 residues. Germline loops: CDR1 SGHAT, CDR2 FQNNGV. This chain's CDR3 is CASSLGLAGETQYF. As DNA, the CDR3 is TGTGCCAGCAGCTTAGGACTAGCGGGAGAGACCCAGTACTTC.

V and J are TRBV6-1 and TRBJ2-7; 11 positions agree with TRBD2. The V gene end was trimmed by 4 bases and the J gene end by 2 bases; junction bases not matched to a gene: 7. The CDR3 has 16 amino acids. Germline V gene data show CDR1 as MNHNS and CDR2 as SASEGT. CDR3 DNA sequence: TGTGCCAGCAGTGGGCGACTAGCGGGATTCCCCTACGAGCAGTACTTC. It yields the protein CASSGRLAGFPYEQYF.

The rearrangement joins TRBV10-3 to TRBJ2-1, with 11 bases matching TRBD2. V dropped 6 bases and J dropped 4; count of bases not matched to a gene: 5. This CDR3 is 15 amino acids long. Germline V lookup: CDR1 ENHRY, CDR2 SYGVKD. The CDR3 loop reads CAIRRLAGYYNEQFF. In DNA form, the CDR3 reads TGTGCCATCAGAAGACTAGCGGGATATTACAATGAGCAGTTCTTC.

The chain combines TRBV5-1 with TRBJ2-5; unclear D gene. The V gene lost 1 base and the J gene lost 5 bases, with 15 bases spanning the gap. CDR3 length: 15 amino acids. CDR1 SGHRS and CDR2 YFSETQ come from the germline V gene. The DNA for the CDR3 is TGCGCCAGCAGCTTGACGACATCGGTCGGGGAGACCCAGTACTTC. Protein sequence: CASSLTTSVGETQYF.

This chain joins TRBV28 and TRBJ1-5, with unresolved D. This CDR3 is built from 16 residues. Trimming took 4 bases from V and 6 from J, leaving 19 bases between them. Germline CDR1 and CDR2: MDHEN and SYDVKM. CDR3: CASSWASEGLGQPQHF. CDR3 nucleotides: TGTGCCAGCAGTTGGGCCAGCGAGGGTTTAGGTCAGCCCCAGCATTTT.

As regards this clone: The sample holds other DNA sequences that translate to the same CDR3. This chain uses TRBV9 with TRBJ2-3; D is perhaps TRBD1 or TRBD2 (6 bases each). With 0 bases removed from V and 3 bases from J, the gap between germline ends came to 11 bases. CDR1 is SGDLS and CDR2 is YYNGEE in the germline V gene. CDR3 length: 15 residues. The CDR3 protein is CASSVEWGATDTQYF. The CDR3 nucleotides are TGTGCCAGCAGCGTAGAGTGGGGGGCTACAGATACGCAGTATTTT.

The rearrangement uses TRBV4-3 and TRBJ2-7; D is perhaps TRBD2 (6 bases). Germline values: CDR1 LGHNA, CDR2 YSLEER. The CDR3 is 14 residues long. Between the trimmed V and J ends, which lost 3 bases and 0 bases, there was a span of 9 bases. In DNA form, the CDR3 reads TGCGCCAGCAGCCACGGACTAAGCTCCTACGAGCAGTACTTC. Its protein product is CASSHGLSSYEQYF.

The V call is TRBV18, the J call TRBJ2-3; D is tentatively TRBD1 or TRBD2 (6 bases each). The CDR3 extends over 15 amino acids. Trimming removed 6 bases at V and 1 base at J, with 14 bases between. The germline gives CDR1 KGHSH, CDR2 LQKENI. DNA for the CDR3: TGTGCCAGCTCGCCGGGGGCGCGGGGCACAGATACGCAGTATTTT. Translated: CASSPGARGTDTQYF.

V and J are TRBV29-1 and TRBJ2-1, with D unresolved. The germline CDR1 and CDR2 sequences are SQVTM and ANQGSEA. The CDR3 extends over 12 amino acids. Trimming pared 5 bases from V and 7 bases from J, leaving 12 bases between. The CDR3 bases are TGCAGCGTTCGGCTAGTGGAGAATGAGCAGTTCTTC. Encoded protein: CSVRLVENEQFF.

The chain combines TRBV27 with TRBJ2-3; TRBD2 matches 12 bases. The V gene's germline CDR1 is MNHEY and CDR2 SMNVEV (reference sequence). This CDR3 is built from 16 residues. V shed 7 bases, J shed 3 bases, and the junction held 8 bases outside the gene matches. CDR3 loop: CASTHGLAGRTDTQYF. The CDR3 DNA follows: TGTGCCAGCACCCACGGACTAGCGGGAAGGACAGATACGCAGTATTTT.